This TCR beta chain was observed in a study of blood T cells in healthy people across ages. Study-wide points: Unknown donor CMV status possibly confounded expanded clonotype changes.

Sample-barcoded 5' priming and a J-beta primer mix drove a second PCR of 7 to 11 cycles. TCRdb analysed the 5' RACE reads with MiXCR anew, one entry per CDR3 protein. The data hold about 730,000 distinct CDR3 sequences, with 43% observed a single time. The V and J ends lost 2 bases and 4 bases, in that order; junction bases with no gene match: 8. CDR3 length equals 16 residues. Germline CDR1 and CDR2: SGHTA and FQGNSA. This clonotype occurred a few times. Antigen specificity is unknown. The sample taken for sequencing was blood. V and J are TRBV7-2 and TRBJ2-3; 8 bases fit TRBD2. The sequence came from a woman in her fifties or sixties in good health. CDR3 sequence (DNA): TGTGCCAGCAGCTTAAATAGCGGGATGAGGTCAGATACGCAGTATTTT. This codes for CASSLNSGMRSDTQYF.